These 27 T cell receptor beta chains came from one sample sequenced in a study of blood T cell repertoires in COVID-19. Assay used: immunoSEQ multiplex PCR; TCRdb lists only in-frame clones, some missing. The sample yields over 150,000 clones, around 86% seen once. The sample was peripheral blood. These TCRs come from a woman in her sixties or seventies with COVID-19, enrolled during active disease.

The chain carries TRBV18 and TRBJ2-3; 8 nucleotides align to TRBD2. CDR3 length equals 15 residues. The germline V gene encodes CDR1 KGHSH and CDR2 LQKENI. V gave up 3 bases and J gave up 3 bases; unmatched junction bases: 5. CDR3 coding DNA: TGTGCCAGCTCACCTCAGGGACTAGAGACAGATACGCAGTATTTT. It translates to CASSPQGLETDTQYF.

The V call is TRBV27, the J call TRBJ1-1, with 7 positions matching TRBD1. V trimming: 4 bases; J trimming: 2 bases; junction bases outside the gene matches: 4. Germline-derived CDR1 and CDR2 are MNHEY and SMNVEV (reference sequence). CDR3 length equals 14 residues. CDR3 in DNA: TGTGCCAGCAGTTCGGGACAGCCCAACACTGAAGCTTTCTTT. Encoded protein: CASSSGQPNTEAFF.

By proportion, this clone is medium-sized. The gene calls are TRBV19 and TRBJ2-1; D perhaps matches TRBD2 (5 bases). CDR1 LNHDA and CDR2 SQIVND come from the germline V gene (reference sequence). The V and J ends lost 3 bases and 3 bases respectively, with 15 bases between them. The CDR3 is 16 residues long. This CDR3 is CASSIRREFGYNEQFF. DNA for the CDR3: TGTGCCAGTAGTATTAGAAGGGAGTTCGGCTACAATGAGCAGTTCTTC.

This clone came up once. J is TRBJ2-2 and V is TRBV19; the match to TRBD2 covers 8 bases. The CDR3 has 13 residues. Per germline, CDR1 LNHDA and CDR2 SQIVND (reference sequence). CDR3 residues: CASTVTGGGELFF. The CDR3 DNA is TGTGCTTCCACTGTGACGGGAGGGGGGGAGCTGTTTTTT.

The V call is TRBV19, the J call TRBJ2-7; 8 positions agree with TRBD1. V dropped 5 bases and J dropped 5; count of bases not matched to a gene: 5. From germline, CDR1 is LNHDA and CDR2 SQIVND (reference sequence). This CDR3 is built from 13 residues. Here the CDR3 DNA reads TGTGCCAGTAGTCCCGGACAGGGAGACGAGCAGTACTTC. It specifies CASSPGQGDEQYF. Based on the CDR3 plus reference TRBV19 and TRBJ2-7, the full variable domain is DGGITQSPKYLFRKEGQNVTLSCEQNLNHDAMYWYRQDPGQGLRLIYYSQIVNDFQKGDIAEGYSVSREKKESFPLTVTSAQKNPTAFYLCASSPGQGDEQYFGPGTRLTVT.

The chain joins TRBV7-2 to TRBJ2-7; 8 positions agree with TRBD1. The ends lost 4 bases at V and 2 bases at J; junction bases unmatched: 4. The CDR3 totals 14 residues. Germline-derived CDR1 and CDR2 are SGHTA and FQGNSA. The CDR3 DNA is TGTGCCAGCAGCTGGGGACAGGAGCCCTACGAGCAGTACTTC. As protein: CASSWGQEPYEQYF.

This clone has just one count. In DNA form, the CDR3 reads TGTGCCAGCTCACCGTCTCAGGGTACTGGAAACACCATATATTTT. Translation: CASSPSQGTGNTIYF. The gene calls are TRBV18 and TRBJ1-3, with a weak D call TRBD1 (5 bases). Trimming cost V 3 bases and J 2 bases, with 11 bases left between them. CDR1 KGHSH and CDR2 LQKENI come from the germline V gene. This CDR3 region has 15 residues.

The V gene is TRBV6-2 or TRBV6-3, the J gene TRBJ2-1; D is possibly TRBD1 (6 bases). V was cut by 6 bases and J by 0 bases, with 12 bases left in between. The CDR3 extends over 15 amino acids. Germline V gene sequence: CDR1 MNHEY, CDR2 SVGEGT. The CDR3 bases are TGTGCCAGCAGCCGGGACACGTACTCCTACAATGAGCAGTTCTTC. Amino acid sequence: CASSRDTYSYNEQFF.

The V and J genes are TRBV6-5 and TRBJ2-5, with 12 bases matching TRBD2. The V and J ends lost 4 bases and 4 bases, in that order; junction bases with no gene match: 7. Germline V gene sequence: CDR1 MNHEY, CDR2 SVGAGI. This CDR3 region has 16 residues. CDR3 sequence (DNA): TGTGCCAGCAGTTCTCTAGCGGGAGGGGCGGGAGAGACCCAGTACTTC. Translation gives CASSSLAGGAGETQYF.

The chain carries TRBV5-1 and TRBJ2-7; D may be TRBD2 (6 bases). V lost 4 bases and J 4 bases, leaving 15 bases between the germline ends. Germline V gives CDR1 SGHRS, CDR2 YFSETQ. This CDR3 has 14 residues. Written as DNA, the CDR3 is TGCGCCAGCAGCCCGGGACTGGGGCCTTACGAGCAGTACTTC. Protein product: CASSPGLGPYEQYF.

The chain employs TRBV3-1 (or the pseudogene TRBV3-2) and TRBJ2-7; 7 nucleotides agree with TRBD2. The CDR3 is 14 residues long. Germline V gives CDR1 LGHDT, CDR2 YNNKEL (reference sequence). Losses at the gene ends were 1 base for V and 6 bases for J; bases not matched to a gene: 6. The CDR3 is CASSQAQRGGEQYF. The CDR3 DNA is TGTGCCAGCAGCCAAGCGCAGCGGGGCGGCGAGCAGTACTTC.

The chain joins TRBV2 to TRBJ1-1, with no clear D. This CDR3 is built from 12 residues. With 7 bases removed from V and 1 base from J, the gap between germline ends came to 7 bases. The V gene's germline CDR1 is SNHLY and CDR2 FYNNEI. The CDR3, as DNA: TGTGCCAGCACTCGACAGAACACTGAAGCTTTCTTT. It yields the protein CASTRQNTEAFF. Supplemented by reference TRBV2 and TRBJ1-1, the full variable domain reads EPEVTQTPSHQVTQMGQEVILRCVPISNHLYFYWYRQILGQKVEFLVSFYNNEISEKSEIFDDQFSVERPDGSNFTLKIRSTKLEDSAMYFCASTRQNTEAFFGQGTRLTVV.

The chain employs TRBV5-1 and TRBJ1-5; D unresolved. Looked up from germline, CDR1 is SGHRS and CDR2 is YFSETQ. Deletions cut 0 bases from V and 7 bases from J, with 14 bases between. The CDR3 is made up of 15 amino acids. CDR3 nucleotide sequence: TGCGCCAGCAGCTTGGGGTCTAGTCTCGGGCAGCCCCAGCATTTT. Encoded protein: CASSLGSSLGQPQHF. The complete variable domain, with remaining parts taken from reference TRBV5-1 and TRBJ1-5, reads KAGVTQTPRYLIKTRGQQVTLSCSPISGHRSVSWYQQTPGQGLQFLFEYFSETQRNKGNFPGRFSGRQFSNSRSEMNVSTLELGDSALYLCASSLGSSLGQPQHFGDGTRLSIL.

The chain joins TRBV11-3 to TRBJ2-1; 8 bases are a match to TRBD2. In germline, CDR1 is SGHNT, CDR2 YENEEA. This CDR3 contains 15 residues. The J segment lost 10 bases and the V segment lost 0 bases, leaving 8 bases of the junction unmatched. The CDR3 is CASSLDTLAGREQFF. Here the CDR3 DNA reads TGTGCCAGCAGCTTAGATACCCTAGCGGGTAGGGAGCAGTTCTTC. Together with reference TRBV11-3 and TRBJ2-1, the CDR3 gives the full variable domain: EAGVVQSPRYKIIEKKQPVAFWCNPISGHNTLYWYLQNLGQGPELLIRYENEEAVDDSQLPKDRFSAERLKGVDSTLKIQPAELGDSAVYLCASSLDTLAGREQFFGPGTRLTVL.

The chain recombines TRBV5-1 with TRBJ2-7; 8 nucleotides line up with TRBD1. In germline, CDR1 is SGHRS, CDR2 YFSETQ. The J segment lost 3 bases and the V segment lost 1 base, leaving 9 bases of the junction unmatched. The CDR3 consists of 16 residues. The CDR3 protein is CASSLSPGQGIYEQYF. The CDR3 DNA reads as TGCGCCAGCAGCTTGAGTCCCGGACAGGGCATCTACGAGCAGTACTTC.

The chain has TRBV3-1 (or the pseudogene TRBV3-2) and TRBJ2-7; tentatively, D is TRBD1 (5 bases). Looked up from germline, CDR1 is LGHDT and CDR2 is YNNKEL (reference sequence). V was trimmed by 1 base and J by 3 bases, leaving 22 bases between them. The CDR3 extends over 18 amino acids. The DNA of the CDR3 is TGTGCCAGCAGCCAAGCCGACAGCCCCAGGGCCCCTTTCTACGAGCAGTACTTC. Residues: CASSQADSPRAPFYEQYF.

This sequence joins TRBV28 and TRBJ1-3; possible D gene TRBD1, 5 bases. Germline V gives CDR1 MDHEN, CDR2 SYDVKM. The germline V and J ends were trimmed by 6 bases and 4 bases, with 19 bases remaining between them. The CDR3 is 16 residues long. The DNA for the CDR3 is TGTGCCAGCAGATCCGGGGGGGGGTATAAGGGAAACACCATATATTTT. Amino acid sequence: CASRSGGGYKGNTIYF.

The DNA for the CDR3 is TGTGCCAGCAGCCTCCTTGGGACTAGCGGTGACAATGAGCAGTTCTTC. Amino acids: CASSLLGTSGDNEQFF. The chain uses TRBV3-1 (or the pseudogene TRBV3-2) and TRBJ2-1, with 11 bases that match TRBD2. The germline V gene has CDR1 LGHDT and CDR2 YNNKEL (reference sequence). V shed 4 bases and J 5 bases; nucleotides not matched to a gene: 7. The CDR3 is 16 residues long.

V is TRBV19 and J is TRBJ1-5, with D unresolved. This CDR3 has 14 residues. V was pared by 3 bases and J by 0 bases, with 6 bases between. In germline, CDR1 is LNHDA, CDR2 SQIVND (reference sequence). The CDR3 DNA follows: TGTGCCAGTAGTATTGAGAATAGCAATCAGCCCCAGCATTTT. Encoded protein: CASSIENSNQPQHF. The entire variable domain, with the rest obtained from reference TRBV19 and TRBJ1-5, is as follows: DGGITQSPKYLFRKEGQNVTLSCEQNLNHDAMYWYRQDPGQGLRLIYYSQIVNDFQKGDIAEGYSVSREKKESFPLTVTSAQKNPTAFYLCASSIENSNQPQHFGDGTRLSIL.

This clone turned up a few times. This sample includes further DNA sequences coding for the same CDR3. This chain connects TRBV14 to TRBJ2-7; D unresolved. CDR3 length equals 13 residues. The germline CDR1 and CDR2 sequences are SGHDN and FVKESK. V was trimmed by 0 bases and J by 4 bases, leaving 7 bases between them. The CDR3 DNA follows: TGTGCCAGCAGCCAAGATCTAGGATACGAGCAGTACTTC. It is translated as CASSQDLGYEQYF.

The chain uses TRBV7-2 and TRBJ2-1; 8 bases are shared with TRBD2. The CDR3 is 17 residues long. CDR1 SGHTA and CDR2 FQGNSA come from the germline V gene. Trimming cost V 4 bases and J 8 bases; bases outside gene matches: 16. CDR3 sequence (DNA): TGTGCCAGCAGCTCAGGGATGGCGGGAGGCGCTAAAGATGAGCAGTTCTTC. It codes for CASSSGMAGGAKDEQFF. Together with reference TRBV7-2 and TRBJ2-1, the CDR3 gives the full variable domain: GAGVSQSPSNKVTEKGKDVELRCDPISGHTALYWYRQSLGQGLEFLIYFQGNSAPDKSGLPSDRFSAERTGGSVSTLTIQRTQQEDSAVYLCASSSGMAGGAKDEQFFGPGTRLTVL.

The chain has TRBV4-1 and TRBJ1-1, with TRBD1 matching over 9 bases. The junction had 5 bases not matched to a gene; V was cut back by 0 bases and J by 3 bases. The germline CDR1 and CDR2 sequences are MGHRA and YSYEKL. The CDR3 spans 16 residues. This chain's CDR3 is CASSQELQGAYTEAFF. DNA for the CDR3: TGCGCCAGCAGCCAAGAGCTACAGGGGGCTTACACTGAAGCTTTCTTT.

The chain employs TRBV11-2 and TRBJ2-7, with TRBD2 matching 10 bases. V dropped 0 bases and J dropped 0; count of bases not matched to a gene: 11. CDR1 is SGHAT, CDR2 FQNNGV, per germline. The CDR3 is 19 amino acids. The CDR3 loop is CASSLDYLAGGVSSYEQYF. In DNA, the CDR3 is TGTGCCAGCAGCTTAGATTACTTAGCGGGAGGCGTCAGCTCCTACGAGCAGTACTTC.

The J gene is TRBJ2-1, the V gene TRBV28; 9 nucleotides match TRBD2. The germline V gene encodes CDR1 MDHEN and CDR2 SYDVKM. The CDR3 is 15 residues long. With 4 bases clipped from V and 11 bases from J, the junction kept 12 bases outside the gene matches. Here the CDR3 reads CASSSTSGLPEKQFF. CDR3 in DNA: TGTGCCAGCAGTTCGACTAGCGGCCTTCCCGAGAAGCAGTTCTTC. Looking up the rest from reference TRBV28 and TRBJ2-1 gives the full variable domain: DVKVTQSSRYLVKRTGEKVFLECVQDMDHENMFWYRQDPGLGLRLIYFSYDVKMKEKGDIPEGYSVSREKKERFSLILESASTNQTSMYLCASSSTSGLPEKQFFGPGTRLTVL.

The CDR3 region has the DNA TGTGCCTACCGAGGTCCAGGGGCCTACAATGAGCAGTTCTTC. It is translated as CAYRGPGAYNEQFF. The chain joins TRBV30 to TRBJ2-1; the D gene is possibly TRBD1 (6 bases). This CDR3 comprises 14 residues. Germline assignment: CDR1 GTSNPN and CDR2 SVGIG (reference sequence). The ends were cut back, 7 bases at V and 2 bases at J, with 15 bases in the middle.

With regard to this clone: The junction shows a germline mismatch at one end, possibly a read error. The chain has TRBV6-5 and TRBJ1-5; D may be TRBD1 (5 bases). The CDR3 extends over 16 amino acids. Germline V gene sequence: CDR1 MNHEY, CDR2 SVGAGI. The CDR3 reads CASSHSSPGGNQPQHF. DNA of the CDR3: TGTGCCAGCAGTCACTCTTCTCCGGGGGGCAATCAGCCCCAGCATTTT.

This chain joins TRBV3-1 (or the pseudogene TRBV3-2) and TRBJ1-1; no definite D call. The V and J ends lost 4 bases and 5 bases respectively, with 5 bases between them. Germline assignment: CDR1 LGHDT and CDR2 YNNKEL (reference sequence). The CDR3 is 11 residues long. The CDR3 sequence is CASSRETEAFF. CDR3 nucleotide sequence: TGTGCCAGCAGCCGGGAGACTGAAGCTTTCTTT.